These 14 T cell receptor beta chains originate from one sample sequenced in a study of tumor and adjacent non-tumor tissue in lung cancer. RNA was extracted from bulk tissue without any cell sorting. The library came from three nested PCR rounds adapted from ARM-PCR protocols. TCRdb used MiXCR to reprocess the multiplex PCR reads, holding one entry per CDR3 protein. This table has just over 200,000 distinct CDR3 sequences, 71% appearing once. Sequencing was carried out using lung tumor tissue. The source is a man in his 60s with non-small cell lung cancer.

This clonotype was seen only once. The rearrangement joins TRBV13 to TRBJ2-7; D is unclear. Germline CDR1 and CDR2: PRHDT and FYEKMQ (reference sequence). The CDR3 runs to 13 residues. V was trimmed by 6 bases and J by 3 bases, leaving 12 bases between them. The CDR3 nucleotides are TGTGCCAGCAGACCCACTGGTAACTACGAGCAGTACTTC. Translation: CASRPTGNYEQYF.

This clonotype has ten or more counts. The chain carries TRBV20-1 and TRBJ2-7, with D possibly TRBD1 on 6 matching bases. CDR1 and CDR2 (germline): DFQATT, SNEGSKA (reference sequence). Trimming left V 0 bases short and J 4 bases short, with 13 bases between. The CDR3 runs to 14 residues. CDR3 residues: CSAREAGGSYEQYF. The CDR3 bases are TGCAGTGCTAGAGAGGCTGGGGGCAGTTACGAGCAGTACTTC.

The chain is built from TRBV6-2 or TRBV6-3 and TRBJ2-3; D tentatively reads TRBD1 or TRBD2 (5 bases each). V lost 4 bases, J lost 2 bases, and 19 bases lay in between. Per germline, CDR1 MNHEY and CDR2 SVGEGT. The CDR3 covers 17 residues. CDR3 loop: CASSSSPERGITDTQYF. CDR3 bases: TGTGCCAGCAGTTCCTCCCCGGAACGGGGCATCACAGATACGCAGTATTTT.

The chain uses TRBV20-1 and TRBJ2-1; D is tentatively TRBD1 or TRBD2 (5 bases each). The V gene's germline CDR1 is DFQATT and CDR2 SNEGSKA (reference sequence). The CDR3 covers 15 residues. CDR3: CSFMGVAWALDEQFF. For the CDR3, the DNA is TGCAGCTTTATGGGGGTAGCGTGGGCCTTGGATGAGCAGTTCTTC.

Concerning this clonotype itself: A junction end diverges from the germline sequence, so it may reflect a read error. The chain employs TRBV6-5 and TRBJ1-1, with D perhaps TRBD1 (5 bases). Germline CDR1 MNHEY, CDR2 SVGAGI. The CDR3 totals 14 residues. CDR3 nucleotides: TGTGCTAGCAGTTACTTGCTAGGGGTCACTGAAGCTTTCTTT. It translates to CASSYLLGVTEAFF.

J is TRBJ1-1 and V is TRBV12-5, with D perhaps TRBD1 (5 bases). Germline V gene sequence: CDR1 LGHNT, CDR2 FRNRAP. The V end was cut by 5 bases, the J end by 8 bases, with 18 bases between. The length of the CDR3 is 14 residues. CDR3 residues: CASGQIAQGEEAFF. The DNA of the CDR3 is TGTGCTAGTGGTCAGATAGCCCAGGGCGAAGAAGCTTTCTTT.

This clonotype was seen only once. One junction end disagrees with the germline gene, perhaps due to a read error. This chain links TRBV5-5 with TRBJ1-5, with TRBD1 as a possible D gene (5 bases). From germline, CDR1 is SGHKS and CDR2 YYEKEE (reference sequence). The CDR3 runs to 15 residues. Here the CDR3 reads CASTLTGTGNQPQHF. In nucleotides, the CDR3 is TGTGCCAGCACCTTGACCGGGACCGGCAATCAGCCCCAGCATTTT.

Details on this clonotype: Germline and junction disagree at one end, which may indicate a read error. The V and J genes are TRBV11-3 and TRBJ2-5; 9 nucleotides line up with TRBD1. CDR1 and CDR2 from the germline V gene are SGHNT and YENEEA. The CDR3 sequence is 16 residues long. The CDR3 region is CASNLPTGGGGETQYF. Here the CDR3 DNA reads TGCGCCAGCAACTTGCCGACAGGGGGTGGAGGAGAGACCCAGTACTTC.

A note on this clonotype: A much larger clone differs by one base, so this may be a read error. V usage is TRBV6-2 or TRBV6-3 and J usage is TRBJ2-7, with D unresolved. The CDR3 covers 14 residues. Germline CDR1 MNHEY, CDR2 SVGEGT. The ends were cut back, 2 bases at V and 3 bases at J, with 11 bases in the middle. The CDR3 DNA is TGTGCCAGCAGTTACACGCAGTACCTCTACGAGCAGTACTTC. The encoded protein is CASSYTQYLYEQYF.

The genes are TRBV6-5 and TRBJ2-5; either TRBD1 or TRBD2 may fit D (5 bases each). The CDR3 has 14 residues. Germline lookup yields CDR1 MNHEY and CDR2 SVGAGI. The CDR3 reads CCSSDTGTAEAQYF. Here the CDR3 DNA reads TGTTGCAGCAGTGATACCGGGACCGCGGAGGCCCAGTACTTC.

As regards this clonotype: Given the absence of the conserved phenylalanine or tryptophan at the CDR3 end, a read error is likely. The V call is TRBV4-2, the J call TRBJ2-7, with TRBD2 as a possible D gene (6 bases). Germline V gene sequence: CDR1 LGHNA, CDR2 YNFKEQ. CDR3 length: 15 amino acids. The DNA for the CDR3 is TGTGCCAGCAGCCCTCCGGGACTGCACTCCTACGAACAGTACTCC. Amino acids: CASSPPGLHSYEQYS.

This sequence joins TRBV28 and TRBJ2-7; D perhaps matches TRBD1 (6 bases). Germline-derived CDR1 and CDR2 are MDHEN and SYDVKM. The CDR3 is made up of 15 amino acids. V was cut by 4 bases and J by 0 bases, with 13 bases left in between. The CDR3 DNA sequence: TGTGCCAGCAGTTCCGGGACACCCCTCTCCTACGAGCAGTACTTC. It encodes CASSSGTPLSYEQYF.

A remark on this clonotype: One junction end disagrees with the germline gene, perhaps due to a read error. This rearrangement joins TRBV20-1 to TRBJ1-6; no firm D call. The CDR3 sequence is 15 residues long. Germline assignment: CDR1 DFQATT and CDR2 SNEGSKA (reference sequence). The CDR3 DNA reads TGCAGAGCTAGAGATGGTAGGGTAATGAGCTCACCCCTCCACTTT. Its translation: CRARDGRVMSSPLHF.

Of note for this clonotype: A much larger clone differs by one base, so this may be a read error. V gene TRBV4-2 combines with J gene TRBJ2-4; D possibly uses TRBD1 or TRBD2 (6 bases each). The CDR3 is 15 amino acids. Germline CDR1 reads LGHNA; CDR2 reads YNFKEQ. This CDR3 reads CVSSQEGGNKNIQYF. The CDR3 bases are TGTGTCAGCAGCCAAGAAGGGGGGAACAAAAACATTCAGTACTTC.